The next 24 T cell receptor beta chains were all read from a single sample in a study of CD8+ T cells in alopecia areata. RNA was isolated and reverse transcribed to cDNA, the sequencing template. Produced via immunoSEQ multiplex PCR; TCRdb's table is partial and in-frame only. Found here are 120,000 or so clones, approximately 60% of them singletons; the top ten hold 4.5% to 6%. Treatment here: oral pan-JAK inhibitor, 5-10 mg twice daily. The sample was CD4+ T cells sorted from blood, taken at week 4, from a patient treated with tofacitinib. The receptors come from a human donor with alopecia areata.

V gene TRBV18 combines with J gene TRBJ2-3, with a possible D match to TRBD2 (5 bases). CDR3 length: 14 amino acids. CDR1 is KGHSH, CDR2 LQKENI, per germline. The V gene lost 3 bases and the J gene lost 4 bases, with 11 bases spanning the gap. The CDR3 sequence: CASSPGVLPDTQYF. Written as DNA, the CDR3 is TGTGCCAGCTCACCCGGGGTGTTGCCAGATACGCAGTATTTT.

The chain combines TRBV5-6 with TRBJ2-3; no reliable D call. The V and J ends lost 2 bases and 1 base respectively, with 2 bases between them. Germline V gene sequence: CDR1 SGHDT, CDR2 YYEEEE. CDR3 length: 12 amino acids. CDR3 region: CASSFGTDTQYF. The CDR3 DNA is TGTGCCAGCAGCTTTGGCACAGATACGCAGTATTTT.

This clone has a handful of counts. The chain uses TRBV6-5 and TRBJ2-3, with D possibly being TRBD1 or TRBD2 (5 bases each). Deletions cut 5 bases from V and 6 bases from J, with 12 bases between. Germline V lookup: CDR1 MNHEY, CDR2 SVGAGI. CDR3 length equals 13 residues. CDR3 nucleotides: TGTGCCAGCAGTGGGGGACCGAGGGATACGCAGTATTTT. Residues: CASSGGPRDTQYF.

The chain employs TRBV7-9 and TRBJ1-1; tentatively, D is TRBD1 (5 bases). CDR3 length equals 14 residues. V was trimmed by 3 bases and J by 1 base, leaving 9 bases between them. CDR1 is SEHNR, CDR2 FQNEAQ, per germline (reference sequence). The CDR3 sequence: CASSFADRNTEAFF. CDR3 DNA sequence: TGTGCCAGCAGCTTTGCCGACAGGAACACTGAAGCTTTCTTT.

The chain links TRBV27 to TRBJ1-2; 11 bases match TRBD1. Germline-derived CDR1 and CDR2 are MNHEY and SMNVEV (reference sequence). Unmatched junction bases numbered 5, after V lost 4 bases and J lost 4 bases. This CDR3 is 15 amino acids long. The CDR3 protein is CASSYRDRGGYGYTF. The DNA for the CDR3 is TGTGCCAGCAGTTACCGGGACAGGGGGGGCTATGGCTACACCTTC.

The gene calls are TRBV25-1 and TRBJ1-1; D unresolved. The V gene lost 5 bases and the J gene lost 3 bases, with 13 bases spanning the gap. Germline CDR1 reads MGHDK; CDR2 reads SYGVNS. This CDR3 is built from 14 residues. CDR3 in amino acids: CASSPPDTDTEAFF. The CDR3 DNA reads as TGTGCCAGCAGTCCCCCGGATACGGACACTGAAGCTTTCTTT. Full variable domain (missing parts from reference TRBV25-1 and TRBJ1-1): EADIYQTPRYLVIGTGKKITLECSQTMGHDKMYWYQQDPGMELHLIHYSYGVNSTEKGDLSSESTVSRIRTEHFPLTLESARPSHTSQYLCASSPPDTDTEAFFGQGTRLTVV.

The chain carries TRBV30 and TRBJ1-2, with D unresolved. The germline gives CDR1 GTSNPN, CDR2 SVGIG (reference sequence). Trimming took 2 bases from V and 4 from J, leaving 5 bases between them. This CDR3 comprises 11 residues. The CDR3 sequence: CAWSLLYGYTF. The CDR3 DNA is TGTGCCTGGAGTCTTCTCTATGGCTACACCTTC. Full variable domain (missing parts from reference TRBV30 and TRBJ1-2): SQTIHQWPATLVQPVGSPLSLECTVEGTSNPNLYWYRQAAGRGLQLLFYSVGIGQISSEVPQNLSASRPQDRQFILSSKKLLLSDSGFYLCAWSLLYGYTFGSGTRLTVV.

V and J are TRBV4-1 and TRBJ1-5; D gene unclear. The germline V gene has CDR1 MGHRA and CDR2 YSYEKL. Trimming took off 2 bases at V and 3 bases at J, with 20 bases between the two ends. There are 18 residues in the CDR3. CDR3 in amino acids: CASSQLDMGLGSNQPQHF. The CDR3 nucleotides are TGCGCCAGCAGCCAACTCGACATGGGATTGGGGTCCAATCAGCCCCAGCATTTT.

CDR3 coding DNA: TGTGCCAGCAGCGTAGGTGGGCGCCCCACAGATACGCAGTATTTT. Protein product: CASSVGGRPTDTQYF. V gene TRBV9 combines with J gene TRBJ2-3; no definite D call. V lost 0 bases to trimming and J lost 2 bases, with 10 bases between them. Germline assignment: CDR1 SGDLS and CDR2 YYNGEE. The CDR3 extends over 15 amino acids.

The chain uses TRBV4-3 and TRBJ2-1; 9 bases fit TRBD2. The CDR3 contains 17 residues. CDR1 and CDR2 from the germline V gene are LGHNA and YSLEER. Trimming cost V 0 bases and J 4 bases; bases outside gene matches: 7. CDR3 sequence: CASSQDYDSGRYNEQFF. The CDR3 bases are TGCGCCAGCAGCCAAGATTACGACAGCGGGAGGTACAATGAGCAGTTCTTC.

The V and J genes are TRBV30 and TRBJ2-1; 11 nucleotides agree with TRBD2. Trimming removed 1 base from V and 4 bases from J; junction bases left unmatched: 6. This CDR3 is 16 amino acids long. CDR1 GTSNPN and CDR2 SVGIG come from the germline V gene (reference sequence). The CDR3 loop is CAWSEGTSGPYNEQFF. CDR3 bases: TGTGCCTGGAGTGAAGGGACTAGCGGCCCATACAATGAGCAGTTCTTC. Combining the CDR3 with reference TRBV30 and TRBJ2-1 gives the whole variable domain SQTIHQWPATLVQPVGSPLSLECTVEGTSNPNLYWYRQAAGRGLQLLFYSVGIGQISSEVPQNLSASRPQDRQFILSSKKLLLSDSGFYLCAWSEGTSGPYNEQFFGPGTRLTVL.

The V gene is TRBV6-5, the J gene TRBJ2-2; the match to TRBD1 covers 9 bases. The V segment lost 4 bases and the J segment 5 bases; nucleotides outside the gene matches: 2. The CDR3 spans 14 residues. Germline V CDR1 and CDR2: MNHEY, SVGAGI. The CDR3 region is CASSSGQGTGELFF. The CDR3 DNA follows: TGTGCCAGCAGTTCGGGACAGGGAACCGGGGAGCTGTTTTTT.

V is TRBV5-1 and J is TRBJ2-7, with 7 bases identical to TRBD1. V gave up 7 bases and J gave up 5 bases; unmatched junction bases: 3. The CDR3 totals 11 residues. The germline V gene has CDR1 SGHRS and CDR2 YFSETQ. CDR3 region: CASGTDDEQYF. The CDR3 nucleotides read TGCGCCAGCGGGACAGACGACGAGCAGTACTTC.

The chain joins TRBV29-1 to TRBJ1-2; weak D call: TRBD1 (5 bases). V gave up 3 bases and J gave up 5 bases, with 13 bases separating them. There are 13 residues in the CDR3. The germline V gene has CDR1 SQVTM and CDR2 ANQGSEA. The CDR3 region has the DNA TGCAGCGTTGATTCCCCAGGGCAGTATGGCTACACCTTC. The encoded protein is CSVDSPGQYGYTF.

The chain has TRBV5-1 and TRBJ2-2; 10 bases align to TRBD2. CDR3 length: 19 amino acids. Germline V lookup: CDR1 SGHRS, CDR2 YFSETQ. The trim removed 0 bases at V and 4 bases at J, leaving 12 bases unmatched. The CDR3 is CASSLGVGYSGRSTGELFF. The CDR3 nucleotides are TGCGCCAGCAGCTTGGGAGTTGGCTATAGCGGGAGGTCCACCGGGGAGCTGTTTTTT.

This sequence joins TRBV9 and TRBJ1-1; TRBD1 is a possible D gene (5 bases). With 0 bases removed from V and 4 bases from J, the gap between germline ends came to 10 bases. CDR1 and CDR2 (germline): SGDLS, YYNGEE. The CDR3 consists of 14 residues. The CDR3, as DNA: TGTGCCAGCAGCGTAGAGTCTACAGGCACTGAAGCTTTCTTT. It specifies CASSVESTGTEAFF. The complete variable domain, with remaining parts taken from reference TRBV9 and TRBJ1-1, reads DSGVTQTPKHLITATGQRVTLRCSPRSGDLSVYWYQQSLDQGLQFLIQYYNGEERAKGNILERFSAQQFPDLHSELNLSSLELGDSALYFCASSVESTGTEAFFGQGTRLTVV.

The chain recombines TRBV29-1 with TRBJ2-7; TRBD1 might be the D (5 bases). CDR3 length equals 13 residues. Trimming cost V 2 bases and J 1 base, with 9 bases left between them. Germline V gene sequence: CDR1 SQVTM, CDR2 ANQGSEA. CDR3 sequence reads: CSVESTGSYEQYF. The CDR3 DNA reads TGCAGCGTTGAAAGCACAGGTTCCTACGAGCAGTACTTC.

The DNA of the CDR3 is TGTGCCAGCAGCTTAGGCGGGGGCTCGGGGACCCAGTACTTC. Translation gives CASSLGGGSGTQYF. V gene TRBV7-2 combines with J gene TRBJ2-5; TRBD2 might be the D (7 bases). CDR1 is SGHTA and CDR2 is FQGNSA in the germline V gene. V lost 1 base, J lost 7 bases, and 13 bases lay in between. The CDR3 extends over 14 amino acids.

This clone was recorded only once. The chain joins TRBV25-1 to TRBJ1-6; 9 bases are shared with TRBD1. The CDR3 is made up of 16 amino acids. The V segment lost 6 bases and the J segment 3 bases; nucleotides outside the gene matches: 6. Per the germline V gene, CDR1 is MGHDK and CDR2 is SYGVNS. The CDR3 loop reads CASRAGQGHYNSPLHF. The DNA of the CDR3 is TGTGCCAGCAGGGCGGGACAGGGCCACTATAATTCACCCCTCCACTTT. The complete variable domain, with remaining parts taken from reference TRBV25-1 and TRBJ1-6, reads EADIYQTPRYLVIGTGKKITLECSQTMGHDKMYWYQQDPGMELHLIHYSYGVNSTEKGDLSSESTVSRIRTEHFPLTLESARPSHTSQYLCASRAGQGHYNSPLHFGNGTRLTVT.

This CDR3 reads CAWAPGVQETQYF. CDR3 DNA sequence: TGTGCCTGGGCTCCAGGGGTCCAAGAGACCCAGTACTTC. This chain joins TRBV30 and TRBJ2-5; a weak D match, TRBD1 (6 bases). The V gene lost 5 bases and the J gene lost 1 base, with 11 bases spanning the gap. This CDR3 region has 13 residues. The germline gives CDR1 GTSNPN, CDR2 SVGIG (reference sequence).

The V call is TRBV7-2, the J call TRBJ2-1; TRBD1 aligns across 7 bases. This CDR3 contains 13 residues. From germline, CDR1 is SGHTA and CDR2 FQGNSA. V was clipped by 6 bases and J by 5 bases; unmatched bases: 4. The CDR3 DNA follows: TGTGCCAGCAGTCTGGACAGGCACAATGAGCAGTTCTTC. Protein product: CASSLDRHNEQFF.

This chain uses TRBV10-3 with TRBJ2-7, with 10 bases matching TRBD1. This CDR3 has 16 residues. The V gene end was trimmed by 9 bases and the J gene end by 2 bases; junction bases not matched to a gene: 13. Germline V gives CDR1 ENHRY, CDR2 SYGVKD. Here the CDR3 reads CAIGRDRGLIPYEQYF. CDR3 bases: TGTGCCATAGGTCGGGACAGGGGCCTCATTCCCTACGAGCAGTACTTC.

This clone was picked up a small number of times. The chain uses TRBV29-1 and TRBJ2-5; TRBD2 agrees at 10 bases. Losses at the gene ends were 5 bases for V and 4 bases for J; bases not matched to a gene: 4. CDR3 length: 13 residues. Per the germline V gene, CDR1 is SQVTM and CDR2 is ANQGSEA. For the CDR3, the DNA is TGCAGCGTTTCAGCGGGAGGGGGAGAGACCCAGTACTTC. This sequence encodes CSVSAGGGETQYF.

The chain uses TRBV2 and TRBJ1-5; perhaps TRBD1 as D (6 bases). Germline V lookup: CDR1 SNHLY, CDR2 FYNNEI. The CDR3 length is 15 residues. V lost 6 bases to trimming and J lost 5 bases, with 17 bases between them. The chain's CDR3 is CASSRERGVDQPQHF. DNA of the CDR3: TGTGCCAGCAGCCGCGAAAGGGGGGTGGATCAGCCCCAGCATTTT. Based on the CDR3 plus reference TRBV2 and TRBJ1-5, the full variable domain is EPEVTQTPSHQVTQMGQEVILRCVPISNHLYFYWYRQILGQKVEFLVSFYNNEISEKSEIFDDQFSVERPDGSNFTLKIRSTKLEDSAMYFCASSRERGVDQPQHFGDGTRLSIL.